Following are 24 T cell receptor beta chains from one sample sequenced in a study of CD8+CD57+ T cells in acquired aplastic anemia. Template material for TCR beta VDJ and CDR3 profiling consisted of genomic DNA. MiXCR was run by TCRdb on the reads, yielding one entry per CDR3 protein. The data hold a few hundred thousand distinct CDR3 sequences, with about a third observed a single time. Patients included in sequencing had previously demonstrated CD8+CD57+ cell expansion by flow cytometry. Material for sequencing was sorted CD4+, CD8+, or CD8+CD57+ T cells (not recorded which) from PBMCs. The receptors come from a human donor with aplastic anemia.

This clonotype is a singleton in its sample. A read error may account for a junction end that differs from germline. This chain connects TRBV20-1 to TRBJ2-5; D is possibly TRBD1 or TRBD2 (6 bases each). The CDR3 covers 13 residues. Germline CDR1 is DFQATT and CDR2 is SNEGSKA (reference sequence). CDR3 DNA: TGCAGTACTAGGGGGGACTTCCAAGAGACCCAGTACTTC. It translates to CSTRGDFQETQYF.

J is TRBJ2-5 and V is TRBV4-2, with 9 bases fitting TRBD2. This CDR3 region has 16 residues. After removal of 0 bases from V and 4 bases from J, the junction contained 6 bases not matched to a gene. CDR1 LGHNA and CDR2 YNFKEQ come from the germline V gene. CDR3 bases: TGTGCCAGCAGCCAAGATCTTGTACTAGCGGGAGAGACCCAGTACTTC. It codes for CASSQDLVLAGETQYF.

The chain employs TRBV9 and TRBJ1-4; perhaps TRBD1 as D (5 bases). Germline CDR1 is SGDLS and CDR2 is YYNGEE. This CDR3 region has 13 residues. Trimming stripped 4 bases from V and 8 bases from J, with 12 bases between. CDR3 residues: CASSTGTKEKLFF. The CDR3 nucleotides are TGTGCCAGCAGCACCGGGACCAAGGAAAAACTGTTTTTT.

About this clonotype itself: One base away lies a much larger clone, so this may be a sequencing read error. The CDR3 does not end in the conserved phenylalanine or tryptophan, so this is likely a read error. The chain employs TRBV19 and TRBJ2-1, with TRBD2 matching 7 bases. The trim removed 3 bases at V and 5 bases at J, leaving 7 bases unmatched. The CDR3 loop spans 15 amino acids. Germline lookup yields CDR1 LNHDA and CDR2 SQIVND (reference sequence). CDR3 nucleotides: TGTGCCAGTAGTATGGTTCGGGACTACAACAATGAGCAGTTCCTC. This translates into CASSMVRDYNNEQFL.

This CDR3 reads CGNLKRGGDNEQFF. Written as DNA, the CDR3 is TGCGGAAATCTCAAGCGGGGGGGCGACAATGAGCAGTTCTTC. The chain uses TRBV20-1 and TRBJ2-1; 10 bases are shared with TRBD2. The CDR3 is 14 residues long. Germline values: CDR1 DFQATT, CDR2 SNEGSKA (reference sequence).

In regard to this clonotype: The conserved phenylalanine or tryptophan normally closing the CDR3 is absent here, so this likely arose from a read error. This chain connects TRBV24-1 to TRBJ2-3; 10 positions agree with TRBD1. Per the germline V gene, CDR1 is KGHDR and CDR2 is SFDVKD. V shed 3 bases and J 4 bases; nucleotides not matched to a gene: 3. The CDR3 length is 15 residues. The CDR3 DNA follows: TGTGCCACCAGTGATAGGGACAGGGGTTCAGATACGCAGTATCTT. The encoded protein is CATSDRDRGSDTQYL.

As concerns this clonotype: Since a much larger clone is just one base distant, this may be a read error. The rearrangement joins TRBV9 to TRBJ2-7; 8 bases are shared with TRBD1. The CDR3 length is 15 residues. Per germline, CDR1 SGDLS and CDR2 YYNGEE. CDR3 sequence: CASGVDQGANGEQYF. The CDR3 DNA is TGTGCCAGCGGCGTAGACCAGGGGGCTAACGGCGAGCAGTACTTC.

With regard to this clonotype: The junction and the germline gene differ at one end; a read error may be behind it. The chain is built from TRBV7-2 and TRBJ1-3, with D possibly TRBD1 on 6 matching bases. From germline, CDR1 is SGHTA and CDR2 FQGNSA. This CDR3 region has 13 residues. The DNA of the CDR3 is TGCGCCAGCAGCTTATCGCCGCGGGACACCGTATATTTT. It specifies CASSLSPRDTVYF.

This clonotype was observed a handful of times. This may be a read error, as it is one base from a much larger clone. This chain joins TRBV29-1 and TRBJ2-7, with a tentative D call TRBD1 (6 bases). The CDR3 spans 13 residues. With 6 bases removed from V and 6 bases from J, the gap between germline ends came to 18 bases. From germline, CDR1 is SQVTM and CDR2 ANQGSEA. DNA of the CDR3: TGCAGCGTGACCGGGACACGGGGTAGCGAGCAGTACTTC. It specifies CSVTGTRGSEQYF.

The rearrangement uses TRBV29-1 and TRBJ2-1, with D possibly being TRBD1 or TRBD2 (6 bases each). Germline CDR1 and CDR2: SQVTM and ANQGSEA. V lost 0 bases and J 9 bases, leaving 12 bases between the germline ends. The CDR3 runs 13 residues. CDR3 region: CSVEDGRGGEQFF. CDR3 DNA: TGCAGCGTTGAAGACGGCAGGGGAGGTGAGCAGTTCTTC.

This clonotype was counted only a few times. V gene TRBV5-6 combines with J gene TRBJ1-5, with D tentatively TRBD1 (5 bases). The length of the CDR3 is 13 residues. V was cut by 3 bases and J by 6 bases, with 10 bases left in between. CDR1 SGHDT and CDR2 YYEEEE come from the germline V gene. The CDR3 spells CASSWAGTQPQHF. The CDR3 DNA follows: TGTGCCAGCAGCTGGGCAGGGACTCAGCCCCAGCATTTT. The complete variable domain, with remaining parts taken from reference TRBV5-6 and TRBJ1-5, reads DAGVTQSPTHLIKTRGQQVTLRCSPKSGHDTVSWYQQALGQGPQFIFQYYEEEERQRGNFPDRFSGHQFPNYSSELNVNALLLGDSALYLCASSWAGTQPQHFGDGTRLSIL.

This clonotype was counted between two and nine times. The chain joins TRBV9 to TRBJ2-5; TRBD2 aligns across 9 bases. V gave up 4 bases and J gave up 5 bases; unmatched junction bases: 12. Germline CDR1 and CDR2: SGDLS and YYNGEE. This CDR3 is 16 amino acids long. The CDR3 sequence is CASSPQELAGYETQYF. The CDR3 DNA is TGTGCCAGCAGCCCTCAGGAGCTAGCGGGGTATGAGACCCAGTACTTC.

The J gene is TRBJ2-2, the V gene TRBV20-1, with a weak D call TRBD2 (6 bases). Looked up from germline, CDR1 is DFQATT and CDR2 is SNEGSKA (reference sequence). Trimming cost V 6 bases and J 0 bases, with 17 bases left between them. The length of the CDR3 is 16 residues. The CDR3 region is CSARDSKTANTGELFF. The CDR3 DNA reads TGCAGTGCCCGGGACTCAAAGACCGCGAACACCGGGGAGCTGTTTTTT.

There are many counts of this clonotype. The rearrangement joins TRBV12-3 or TRBV12-4 to TRBJ1-5; D is undetermined. The CDR3 length is 13 residues. Trimming removed 4 bases at V and 7 bases at J, with 11 bases between. CDR3 sequence: CASSYREDQPQHF. CDR3 sequence (DNA): TGTGCCAGCAGTTACCGGGAGGACCAGCCCCAGCATTTT.

Concerning this clonotype itself: This is likely a read error, given that the CDR3 carries no conserved phenylalanine or tryptophan at its end. The DNA is left out, because the CDR3 cannot be placed on it with certainty; the CDR3 is given as TCRdb lists it. The chain joins TRBV7-2 to TRBJ2-7; the table's D call, TRBD2, was not checked against the DNA. CDR1 and CDR2 (germline): SGHTA, FQGNSA. The CDR3 is made up of 8 amino acids, end residues included. CDR3 residues: CASSSGTI.

The chain has TRBV20-1 and TRBJ2-7; D tentatively fits TRBD1 or TRBD2 (5 bases each). Trimming stripped 6 bases from V and 3 bases from J, with 18 bases between. Germline CDR1 and CDR2: DFQATT and SNEGSKA (reference sequence). This CDR3 spans 14 amino acids. The CDR3 sequence: CSASTGPGHYEQYF. The CDR3 DNA reads as TGCAGTGCCAGCACGGGGCCGGGCCACTACGAGCAGTACTTC.

This clonotype was seen ten or more times. V usage is TRBV4-2 and J usage is TRBJ1-2; D not resolved. The V gene lost 1 base and the J gene lost 0 bases, with 12 bases spanning the gap. CDR1 LGHNA and CDR2 YNFKEQ come from the germline V gene. This CDR3 is built from 16 residues. CDR3 region: CASSQGILRANYGYTF. DNA of the CDR3: TGTGCCAGCAGCCAAGGAATACTGCGTGCTAACTATGGCTACACCTTC.

Ten or more counts support this clonotype. This chain joins TRBV20-1 and TRBJ1-2, with TRBD1 identical over 9 bases. Unmatched junction bases numbered 14, after V lost 0 bases and J lost 12 bases. Germline V gives CDR1 DFQATT, CDR2 SNEGSKA (reference sequence). This CDR3 has 15 residues. The CDR3 protein is CSARDKYRGHMLDTF. The CDR3 DNA follows: TGCAGTGCTAGAGATAAGTACAGGGGGCATATGTTGGACACCTTC.

This clonotype was counted between two and nine times. DNA of the CDR3: TGCGCCAGCAGCCAAGATTCGGGCAGAAATACCGGGGAGCTGTTTTTT. Amino acid sequence: CASSQDSGRNTGELFF. The J gene is TRBJ2-2, the V gene TRBV4-3; D gene unclear. CDR1 and CDR2 (germline): LGHNA, YSLEER. The CDR3 loop spans 16 amino acids. The V gene lost 0 bases and the J gene lost 5 bases, with 13 bases spanning the gap.

The table lists this clonotype with many counts. The V and J genes are TRBV6-4 and TRBJ1-2; D remains ambiguous. V was shortened by 5 bases and J by 8 bases, with 12 bases between the two germline ends. The CDR3 covers 12 residues. The germline CDR1 and CDR2 sequences are MRHNA and SNTAGT. CDR3 DNA sequence: TGTGCCAGCAGTAACAGCCGGATGGGCTACACCTTC. Translated, it gives CASSNSRMGYTF.

This chain uses TRBV12-3 or TRBV12-4 with TRBJ2-7; TRBD1 matches at 8 bases. The CDR3 is 14 amino acids. Germline trimming cut 6 bases from V and 1 base from J; bases unmatched to any gene: 5. CDR3 region: CASRFGTGSYEQYF. The DNA of the CDR3 is TGTGCCAGCAGATTCGGGACAGGATCCTACGAGCAGTACTTC.

This clonotype appeared many times. The chain carries TRBV12-3 or TRBV12-4 and TRBJ1-1, with no clear D. The V end was cut by 6 bases, the J end by 0 bases, with 8 bases between. The CDR3 sequence is 13 residues long. The chain's CDR3 is CASSPIVNTEAFF. As DNA, the CDR3 is TGTGCCAGCAGCCCGATCGTGAACACTGAAGCTTTCTTT.

This chain links TRBV10-3 with TRBJ1-1, with D perhaps TRBD1 (6 bases). The CDR3 is 13 residues long. Trimming removed 10 bases at V and 1 base at J, with 13 bases between. Germline CDR1 and CDR2: ENHRY and SYGVKD. The CDR3 DNA reads as TGTGCCAGCGGGTCACAGGGGAACACTGAAGCTTTCTTT. Translated, it gives CASGSQGNTEAFF.

This clonotype was counted between two and nine times. V is TRBV2 and J is TRBJ2-3, with D possibly being TRBD2 (6 bases). The germline CDR1 and CDR2 sequences are SNHLY and FYNNEI. Trimming removed 6 bases from V and 1 base from J, with 14 bases in between. CDR3 size: 15 residues. DNA for the CDR3: TGTGCCAGCAGCCAAGATTGGGGGGGCACAGATACGCAGTATTTT. Its protein is CASSQDWGGTDTQYF. Using reference TRBV2 and TRBJ2-3 for the parts outside the CDR3, the full variable domain is EPEVTQTPSHQVTQMGQEVILRCVPISNHLYFYWYRQILGQKVEFLVSFYNNEISEKSEIFDDQFSVERPDGSNFTLKIRSTKLEDSAMYFCASSQDWGGTDTQYFGPGTRLTVL.